The 17 T cell receptor beta chains given below trace back to one sample, sequenced in a study of T-cell memory formation after mild COVID-19. MiXCR was run by TCRdb on the 5' RACE reads, yielding one entry per CDR3 protein. In the table there are 150,000 or so distinct CDR3 sequences, around 15% of which are singletons. Input material: PBMCs or a T cell subset sorted from them (not recorded which). The receptor source for this set is an adult woman who had mild COVID-19 (a few samples of this study predate the infection). Cell type and time point are not known.

This clonotype was counted only a few times. The CDR3 DNA reads as TGCAGTGCTAGAGAGGACAGGGACTACGAGCAGTACTTC. Translation: CSAREDRDYEQYF. The J gene is TRBJ2-7, the V gene TRBV20-1; TRBD1 matches at 8 bases. Germline V gene data show CDR1 as DFQATT and CDR2 as SNEGSKA (reference sequence). The V gene end was trimmed by 0 bases and the J gene end by 3 bases; junction bases not matched to a gene: 1. The CDR3 has 13 amino acids.

Here the CDR3 DNA reads TGTGCCACCCCAACAGGGGCCGGGGAGCTGTTTTTT. Translated, it gives CATPTGAGELFF. The chain carries TRBV2 and TRBJ2-2; 7 nucleotides agree with TRBD1. Looked up from germline, CDR1 is SNHLY and CDR2 is FYNNEI. With 10 bases clipped from V and 6 bases from J, the junction kept 5 bases outside the gene matches. The CDR3 sequence is 12 residues long.

The chain couples TRBV29-1 to TRBJ2-5; 8 bases fit TRBD1. CDR1 and CDR2 (germline): SQVTM, ANQGSEA. This CDR3 is built from 13 residues. The trim removed 7 bases at V and 5 bases at J, leaving 9 bases unmatched. CDR3 loop: CSGGQGEGETQYF. The DNA for the CDR3 is TGCAGCGGTGGACAGGGAGAGGGGGAGACCCAGTACTTC.

This chain uses TRBV12-3 or TRBV12-4 with TRBJ2-7; perhaps TRBD2 as D (5 bases). Trimming left V 4 bases short and J 6 bases short, with 10 bases between. This CDR3 contains 12 residues. The DNA of the CDR3 is TGTGCCAGCAGTTCCCCGGGGTCCGAGCAGTACTTC. This gives the protein CASSSPGSEQYF.

This chain connects TRBV12-3 or TRBV12-4 to TRBJ2-2; D may be TRBD1 (6 bases). The V gene lost 6 bases and the J gene lost 5 bases, with 16 bases spanning the gap. The CDR3 runs to 15 residues. The CDR3 here is CASRLGGAVTGELFF. The DNA of the CDR3 is TGTGCCAGCAGACTTGGGGGCGCGGTAACCGGGGAGCTGTTTTTT.

This clonotype showed up just a few times. This chain links TRBV6-5 with TRBJ2-5; possibly TRBD2 for D (5 bases). V lost 0 bases to trimming and J lost 4 bases, with 9 bases between them. Germline-derived CDR1 and CDR2 are MNHEY and SVGAGI. CDR3 length equals 14 residues. The CDR3 is CASSYSPSLETQYF. For the CDR3, the DNA is TGTGCCAGCAGTTACTCTCCTAGCCTAGAGACCCAGTACTTC.

Of note for this clonotype: Germline and junction disagree at one end, which may indicate a read error. The chain recombines TRBV19 with TRBJ2-2; D is undetermined. This CDR3 contains 14 residues. Germline values: CDR1 LNHDA, CDR2 SQIVND (reference sequence). CDR3 nucleotides: TGTGCCAGTAGTATAGATCCTGACACGGGGGAGCTGTTTTTT. Its translation is CASSIDPDTGELFF.

This clonotype was counted between two and nine times. The chain is built from TRBV7-9 and TRBJ2-7; TRBD1 aligns across 10 bases. Germline CDR1 and CDR2: SEHNR and FQNEAQ (reference sequence). V was clipped by 9 bases and J by 2 bases; unmatched bases: 4. This CDR3 region has 13 residues. This CDR3 reads CASAGQGAYEQYF. The DNA for the CDR3 is TGTGCCAGTGCAGGACAGGGGGCCTACGAGCAGTACTTC.

This clonotype was observed a handful of times. The gene calls are TRBV12-3 or TRBV12-4 and TRBJ2-3; TRBD2 agrees at 13 bases. Trimming cost V 7 bases and J 6 bases; bases outside gene matches: 1. The CDR3 consists of 13 residues. The CDR3 region is CASMTSGGDTQYF. The CDR3 DNA sequence: TGTGCCAGCATGACTAGCGGGGGGGATACGCAGTATTTT.

This clonotype was seen a few times. The J gene is TRBJ2-5, the V gene TRBV5-6, with D perhaps assigned TRBD1 or TRBD2 (6 bases each). With 0 bases removed from V and 5 bases from J, the gap between germline ends came to 11 bases. CDR3 size: 14 residues. Per germline, CDR1 SGHDT and CDR2 YYEEEE. This CDR3 reads CASSLEGGGETQYF. In DNA form, the CDR3 reads TGTGCCAGCAGCTTGGAGGGGGGCGGGGAGACCCAGTACTTC.

In this sample, this clonotype turned up a few times. The V gene is TRBV5-6, the J gene TRBJ1-2; the D gene is possibly TRBD1 (5 bases). The V gene's germline CDR1 is SGHDT and CDR2 YYEEEE. The CDR3 extends over 17 amino acids. Trimming stripped 2 bases from V and 5 bases from J, with 22 bases between. DNA of the CDR3: TGTGCCAGCAGCTTAACTACATGGGGCCTAGACGGATATGGCTACACCTTC. It specifies CASSLTTWGLDGYGYTF.

The table lists this clonotype with a few counts. The chain employs TRBV5-1 and TRBJ2-1; D possibly uses TRBD1 or TRBD2 (6 bases each). CDR1 SGHRS and CDR2 YFSETQ come from the germline V gene. This CDR3 spans 15 amino acids. V was shortened by 2 bases and J by 4 bases, with 13 bases between the two germline ends. As DNA, the CDR3 is TGCGCCAGCAGCTTCGGAGTAGGGGGGTACAATGAGCAGTTCTTC. Its translation: CASSFGVGGYNEQFF.

In this sample, this clonotype turned up a few times. The V and J genes are TRBV7-3 and TRBJ2-2; tentatively, D is TRBD1 (6 bases). This CDR3 is built from 16 residues. V was cut by 6 bases and J by 8 bases, with 22 bases left in between. Germline-derived CDR1 and CDR2 are SGHTA and FQGTGA. The DNA of the CDR3 is TGTGCCAGCAGTCTAACAGGGCCGCAGGGTGCAGGGGAGCTGTTTTTT. Its translation is CASSLTGPQGAGELFF. Supplemented by reference TRBV7-3 and TRBJ2-2, the full variable domain reads GAGVSQTPSNKVTEKGKYVELRCDPISGHTALYWYRQSLGQGPEFLIYFQGTGAADDSGLPNDRFFAVRPEGSVSTLKIQRTERGDSAVYLCASSLTGPQGAGELFFGEGSRLTVL.

At least ten counts were recorded for this clonotype. This rearrangement joins TRBV10-2 to TRBJ1-6; unclear D gene. The CDR3 is made up of 14 amino acids. Germline CDR1 WSHSY, CDR2 SAAADI. Trimming removed 3 bases at V and 1 base at J, with 4 bases between. CDR3 loop: CASSERSYNSPLHF. The CDR3 DNA reads as TGCGCCAGCAGTGAAAGGTCCTATAATTCACCCCTCCACTTT.

This clonotype was picked up many times. The chain couples TRBV29-1 to TRBJ1-1; D not resolved. The CDR3 totals 12 residues. The germline CDR1 and CDR2 sequences are SQVTM and ANQGSEA. V lost 4 bases to trimming and J lost 1 base, with 7 bases between them. CDR3 protein: CSVVSRNTEAFF. The CDR3 DNA is TGCAGCGTTGTGTCCCGGAACACTGAAGCTTTCTTT.

The CDR3 DNA reads as TGTGCCAGCAGCTACCGTGGAGTGGGCTCTGGGGCCAACGTCCTGACTTTC. Translation gives CASSYRGVGSGANVLTF. This chain joins TRBV5-6 and TRBJ2-6, with D uncertain. Looked up from germline, CDR1 is SGHDT and CDR2 is YYEEEE. V gave up 3 bases and J gave up 0 bases, with 13 bases separating them. There are 17 residues in the CDR3.

The chain recombines TRBV29-1 with TRBJ2-1; D possibly corresponds to TRBD2 (6 bases). This CDR3 is built from 14 residues. The V gene lost 6 bases and the J gene lost 4 bases, with 16 bases spanning the gap. Germline lookup yields CDR1 SQVTM and CDR2 ANQGSEA. The CDR3 here is CSVIRGSGYNEQFF. CDR3 coding DNA: TGCAGCGTAATACGGGGGTCTGGTTACAATGAGCAGTTCTTC.